Each of the 18 T cell receptor beta chains below was sequenced from the same sample in a study of blood T cell repertoires in COVID-19. This table comes from immunoSEQ multiplex PCR, and its TCRdb copy is limited to in-frame clones, with some not included. The sample lists approximately 200,000 clones; roughly 88% were seen once. Sequencing was carried out using peripheral blood. These receptors were taken from a human donor with active or convalescent COVID-19. The donor label of this sample is uncertain.

The V gene is TRBV11-2, the J gene TRBJ2-4; TRBD1 matches 10 bases. The germline V gene has CDR1 SGHAT and CDR2 FQNNGV. Trimming at V came to 4 bases and at J to 7 bases, leaving 7 bases not matched to a gene. This CDR3 is 15 amino acids long. CDR3 amino acids: CASSWTGGRRNIQYF. CDR3 DNA sequence: TGTGCCAGCAGCTGGACAGGGGGACGACGGAACATTCAGTACTTC.

The count of this clone is one. The genes are TRBV29-1 and TRBJ2-7; weak D call: TRBD1 (5 bases). This CDR3 has 12 amino acids. With 2 bases removed from V and 3 bases from J, the gap between germline ends came to 8 bases. Germline CDR1 SQVTM, CDR2 ANQGSEA. In nucleotides, the CDR3 is TGCAGCGTTGAACTGACAGACTACGAGCAGTACTTC. Its protein product is CSVELTDYEQYF.

This clone was detected only once. The genes are TRBV30 and TRBJ2-3; 9 bases are a match to TRBD2. CDR3 length: 14 residues. The germline gives CDR1 GTSNPN, CDR2 SVGIG (reference sequence). V lost 8 bases and J lost 8; bases outside the gene matches: 14. CDR3 nucleotide sequence: TGTGCCGGAAGACTGGCGGGAGGGCCTGCTACGCAGTATTTT. Encoded protein: CAGRLAGGPATQYF.

The rearrangement uses TRBV30 and TRBJ1-3; D not resolved. The CDR3 loop spans 12 amino acids. V lost 5 bases and J 0 bases, leaving 5 bases between the germline ends. Germline V gene sequence: CDR1 GTSNPN, CDR2 SVGIG (reference sequence). CDR3 region: CAWGSSGNTIYF. Written as DNA, the CDR3 is TGTGCCTGGGGTAGCTCTGGAAACACCATATATTTT.

V and J are TRBV2 and TRBJ2-7, with 15 nucleotides matching TRBD2. The CDR3 runs to 18 residues. Germline V lookup: CDR1 SNHLY, CDR2 FYNNEI. Trimming took 11 bases from V and 3 from J; bases not matched to a gene: 17. CDR3 sequence: CAGGDPGLAGGRSYEQYF. Here the CDR3 DNA reads TGTGCCGGTGGCGACCCGGGACTAGCGGGAGGACGGAGCTACGAGCAGTACTTC.

This clone was found once. V gene TRBV3-1 (or the pseudogene TRBV3-2) combines with J gene TRBJ1-2; TRBD1 agrees at 9 bases. This CDR3 comprises 14 residues. V dropped 2 bases and J dropped 8; count of bases not matched to a gene: 6. Germline CDR1 reads LGHDT; CDR2 reads YNNKEL (reference sequence). The CDR3 nucleotides are TGTGCCAGCAGCCAACAAAACAGGGGGCACGGCTACACCTTC. The encoded protein is CASSQQNRGHGYTF.

This chain joins TRBV4-2 and TRBJ2-1; unclear D gene. Germline lookup yields CDR1 LGHNA and CDR2 YNFKEQ. V was trimmed by 7 bases and J by 5 bases, leaving 9 bases between them. CDR3 length: 12 residues. The CDR3 here is CASTKSDNEQFF. As DNA, the CDR3 is TGTGCCAGCACGAAATCGGACAATGAGCAGTTCTTC.

This clone is a singleton in its sample. The chain combines TRBV2 with TRBJ2-1; 7 bases are shared with TRBD1. The V and J ends lost 4 bases and 0 bases, in that order; junction bases with no gene match: 12. The germline V gene has CDR1 SNHLY and CDR2 FYNNEI. This CDR3 has 18 amino acids. Written as DNA, the CDR3 is TGTGCCAGCAGTGCTAGAAGACAGGGATTCAACTCCTACAATGAGCAGTTCTTC. Translation: CASSARRQGFNSYNEQFF.

A few counts support this clone. The CDR3 bases are TGTGCCAGTAGTATAACAGGTTCAAACAATCAGCCCCAGCATTTT. Encoded protein: CASSITGSNNQPQHF. The chain uses TRBV19 and TRBJ1-5; a possible D gene is TRBD1 (5 bases). V lost 2 bases to trimming and J lost 3 bases, with 11 bases between them. This CDR3 has 15 residues. The germline V gene has CDR1 LNHDA and CDR2 SQIVND (reference sequence).

The chain has TRBV11-3 and TRBJ2-1, with TRBD2 identical over 8 bases. V lost 8 bases, J lost 2 bases, and 5 bases stayed unmatched. The CDR3 covers 14 residues. From germline, CDR1 is SGHNT and CDR2 YENEEA. In DNA, the CDR3 is TGTGCCAGCGCGGCGGGAGGCACCTACAATGAGCAGTTCTTC. This codes for CASAAGGTYNEQFF.

The chain links TRBV7-9 to TRBJ2-3; D is undetermined. V was clipped by 0 bases and J by 0 bases, with 7 bases between them. Germline CDR1 and CDR2: SEHNR and FQNEAQ (reference sequence). This CDR3 is 15 amino acids long. The CDR3 bases are TGTGCCAGCAGCTTAGCCCAGGTTAGCACAGATACGCAGTATTTT. Amino acid sequence: CASSLAQVSTDTQYF.

The chain combines TRBV27 with TRBJ2-1; D might be TRBD2 (6 bases). Trimming left V 3 bases short and J 0 bases short, with 6 bases between. The CDR3 runs to 14 residues. From germline, CDR1 is MNHEY and CDR2 SMNVEV (reference sequence). The CDR3: CASSLGGSYNEQFF. CDR3 in DNA: TGTGCCAGCAGTTTGGGAGGCTCCTACAATGAGCAGTTCTTC.

This chain joins TRBV7-9 and TRBJ2-7, with 8 bases lining up with TRBD1. The V and J ends lost 1 base and 2 bases, in that order; junction bases with no gene match: 4. This CDR3 spans 15 amino acids. Germline-derived CDR1 and CDR2 are SEHNR and FQNEAQ (reference sequence). The CDR3 is CASSLGQGRTYEQYF. CDR3 in DNA: TGTGCCAGCAGCTTAGGACAGGGGAGAACCTACGAGCAGTACTTC.

Here the CDR3 DNA reads TGTGCCAGCAGCCAAGATCGGGGGGCAGATACGCAGTATTTT. It yields the protein CASSQDRGADTQYF. The rearrangement joins TRBV3-1 (or the pseudogene TRBV3-2) to TRBJ2-3; TRBD2 matches at 7 bases. The V gene's germline CDR1 is LGHDT and CDR2 YNNKEL (reference sequence). The CDR3 extends over 14 amino acids. V lost 0 bases and J lost 4; bases outside the gene matches: 1.

This clone was picked up a small number of times. The CDR3 here is CASSPTVVGTQYF. CDR3 coding DNA: TGTGCCAGCAGCCCTACAGTTGTCGGGACCCAGTACTTC. The rearrangement links TRBV5-8 to TRBJ2-5; D remains unclear. With 4 bases removed from V and 7 bases from J, the gap between germline ends came to 14 bases. The V gene's germline CDR1 is SGHTS and CDR2 YDEGEE. The CDR3 sequence is 13 residues long.

The chain has TRBV3-1 (or the pseudogene TRBV3-2) and TRBJ2-5, with TRBD2 matching 7 bases. V trimming: 0 bases; J trimming: 10 bases; junction bases outside the gene matches: 11. The CDR3 length is 15 residues. The germline V gene encodes CDR1 LGHDT and CDR2 YNNKEL (reference sequence). CDR3 loop: CASSQELGEGRRQYF. The CDR3 bases are TGTGCCAGCAGCCAAGAATTGGGGGAGGGCCGGCGCCAGTACTTC.

V gene TRBV27 combines with J gene TRBJ2-6, with TRBD1 identical over 7 bases. This CDR3 region has 15 residues. Germline V gene sequence: CDR1 MNHEY, CDR2 SMNVEV (reference sequence). With V trimmed by 5 bases and J by 2 bases, 3 bases remained unmatched. DNA for the CDR3: TGTGCCAGCAGTCCCGACAGGGCTGGGGCCAACGTCCTGACTTTC. Translated: CASSPDRAGANVLTF. Looking up the rest from reference TRBV27 and TRBJ2-6 gives the full variable domain: EAQVTQNPRYLITVTGKKLTVTCSQNMNHEYMSWYRQDPGLGLRQIYYSMNVEVTDKGDVPEGYKVSRKEKRNFPLILESPSPNQTSLYFCASSPDRAGANVLTFGAGSRLTVL.

V gene TRBV7-3 combines with J gene TRBJ2-3; weak D call: TRBD1 (6 bases). From germline, CDR1 is SGHTA and CDR2 FQGTGA. V lost 4 bases to trimming and J lost 0 bases, with 11 bases between them. The CDR3 extends over 15 amino acids. The CDR3 nucleotides read TGTGCCAGCAGCTCCGGACAGTTTAGCACAGATACGCAGTATTTT. This translates into CASSSGQFSTDTQYF.